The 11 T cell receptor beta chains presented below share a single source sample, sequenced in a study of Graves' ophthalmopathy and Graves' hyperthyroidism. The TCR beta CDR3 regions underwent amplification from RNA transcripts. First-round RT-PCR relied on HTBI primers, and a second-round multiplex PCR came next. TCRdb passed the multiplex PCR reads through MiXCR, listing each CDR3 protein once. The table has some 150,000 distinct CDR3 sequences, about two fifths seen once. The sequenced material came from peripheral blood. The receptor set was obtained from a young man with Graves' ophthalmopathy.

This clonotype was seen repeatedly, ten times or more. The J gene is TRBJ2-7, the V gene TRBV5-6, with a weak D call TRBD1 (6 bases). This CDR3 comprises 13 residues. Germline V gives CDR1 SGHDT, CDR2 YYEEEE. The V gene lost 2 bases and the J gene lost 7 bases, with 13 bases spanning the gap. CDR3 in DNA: TGTGCCAGCAGCTTACAGGGCTCTCGGGAGCAGTACTTC. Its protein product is CASSLQGSREQYF.

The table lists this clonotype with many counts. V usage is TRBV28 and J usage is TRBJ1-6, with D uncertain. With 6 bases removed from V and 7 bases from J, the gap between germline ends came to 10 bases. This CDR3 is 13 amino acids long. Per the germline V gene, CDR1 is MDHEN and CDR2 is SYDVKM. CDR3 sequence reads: CASREIRNSPLHF. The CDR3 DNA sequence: TGTGCCAGCAGGGAAATAAGAAATTCACCCCTCCACTTT.

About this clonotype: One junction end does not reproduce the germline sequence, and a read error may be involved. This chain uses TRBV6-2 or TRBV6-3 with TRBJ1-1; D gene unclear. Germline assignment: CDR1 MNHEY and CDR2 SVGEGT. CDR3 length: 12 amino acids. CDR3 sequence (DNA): TGTGCCATCAGTGAGACATACACTGAAGCTTTCTTT. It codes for CAISETYTEAFF.

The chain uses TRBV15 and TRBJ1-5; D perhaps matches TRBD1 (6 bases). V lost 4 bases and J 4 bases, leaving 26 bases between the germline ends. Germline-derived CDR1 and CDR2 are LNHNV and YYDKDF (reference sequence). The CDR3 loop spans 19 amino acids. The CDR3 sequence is CATSIGQSWARSRNQPQHF. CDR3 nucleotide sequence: TGTGCCACCAGCATCGGACAGAGCTGGGCCCGCAGCCGAAATCAGCCCCAGCATTTT.

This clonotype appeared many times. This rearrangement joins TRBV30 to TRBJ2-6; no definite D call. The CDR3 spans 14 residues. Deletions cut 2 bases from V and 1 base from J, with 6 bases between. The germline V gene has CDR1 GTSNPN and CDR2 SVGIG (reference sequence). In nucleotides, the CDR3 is TGTGCCTGGAGTAGGAGTTCTGGGGCCAACGTCCTGACTTTC. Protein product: CAWSRSSGANVLTF.

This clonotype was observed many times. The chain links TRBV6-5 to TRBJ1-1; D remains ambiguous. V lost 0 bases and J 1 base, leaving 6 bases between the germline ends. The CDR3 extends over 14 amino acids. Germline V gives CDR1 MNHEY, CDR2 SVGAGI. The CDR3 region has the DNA TGTGCCAGCAGTTACTCGGGCGGGAACACTGAAGCTTTCTTT. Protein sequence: CASSYSGGNTEAFF.

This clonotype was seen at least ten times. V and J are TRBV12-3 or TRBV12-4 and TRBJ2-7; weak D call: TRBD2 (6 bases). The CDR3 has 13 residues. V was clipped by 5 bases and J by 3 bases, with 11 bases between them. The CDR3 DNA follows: TGTGCCAGCAGTCTGGCGCGGGGCTACGAGCAGTACTTC. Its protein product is CASSLARGYEQYF.

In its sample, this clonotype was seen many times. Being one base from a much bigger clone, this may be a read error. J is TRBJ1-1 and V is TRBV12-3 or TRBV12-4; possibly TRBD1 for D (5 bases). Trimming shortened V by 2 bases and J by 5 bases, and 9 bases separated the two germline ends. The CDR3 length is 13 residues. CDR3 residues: CASSLQGRTEAFF. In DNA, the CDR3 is TGTGCCAGCAGTTTACAGGGTAGGACTGAAGCTTTCTTT.

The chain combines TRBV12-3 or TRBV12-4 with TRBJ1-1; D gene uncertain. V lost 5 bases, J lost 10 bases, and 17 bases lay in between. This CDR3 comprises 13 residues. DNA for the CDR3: TGTGCCAGCAGTGGGTATAAGGCCACCCGAGCTTTCTTT. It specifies CASSGYKATRAFF.

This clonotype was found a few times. As DNA, the CDR3 is TGTGCCAGCAGCCCTTACAACTACGAGCAGTACTTC. This translates into CASSPYNYEQYF. The chain is built from TRBV7-9 and TRBJ2-7; D uncertain. The V end lost 5 bases, the J end lost 3 bases, and 8 bases lay between the germline ends. The CDR3 covers 12 residues. Germline CDR1 SEHNR, CDR2 FQNEAQ (reference sequence).

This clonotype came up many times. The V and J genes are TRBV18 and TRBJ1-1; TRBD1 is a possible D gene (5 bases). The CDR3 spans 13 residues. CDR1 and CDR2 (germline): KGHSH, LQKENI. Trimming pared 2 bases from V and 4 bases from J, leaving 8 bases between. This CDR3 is CASSPYGTTEAFF. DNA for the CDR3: TGTGCCAGCTCACCATACGGGACCACTGAAGCTTTCTTT.